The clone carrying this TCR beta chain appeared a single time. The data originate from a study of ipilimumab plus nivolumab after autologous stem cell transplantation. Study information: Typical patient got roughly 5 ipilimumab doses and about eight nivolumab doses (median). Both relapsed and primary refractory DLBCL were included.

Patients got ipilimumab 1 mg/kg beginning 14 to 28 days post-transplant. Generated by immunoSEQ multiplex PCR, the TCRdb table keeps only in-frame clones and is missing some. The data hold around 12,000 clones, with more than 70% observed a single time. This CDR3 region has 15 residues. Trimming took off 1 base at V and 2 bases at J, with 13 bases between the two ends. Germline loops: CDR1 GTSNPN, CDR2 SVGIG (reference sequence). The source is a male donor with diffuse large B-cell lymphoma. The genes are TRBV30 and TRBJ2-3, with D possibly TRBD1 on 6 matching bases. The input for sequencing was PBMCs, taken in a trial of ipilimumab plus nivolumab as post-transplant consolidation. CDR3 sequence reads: CAWSGGRTYTDTQYF. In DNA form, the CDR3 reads TGTGCCTGGAGTGGGGGGCGAACGTACACAGATACGCAGTATTTT. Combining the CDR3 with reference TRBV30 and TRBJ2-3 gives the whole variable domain SQTIHQWPATLVQPVGSPLSLECTVEGTSNPNLYWYRQAAGRGLQLLFYSVGIGQISSEVPQNLSASRPQDRQFILSSKKLLLSDSGFYLCAWSGGRTYTDTQYFGPGTRLTVL.